The following is a T cell receptor (beta chain) sequence with its context. Its target is not known. This specimen belongs to a study of T-cell memory formation after mild COVID-19. Study as a whole: Across donors, TCR clusters were largely donor specific. Study results and limitations: Day 37-peaking second-wave clones had unconfirmed SARS-CoV-2 specificity. While clones contracting from day 15 to 85 were balanced between CD4 and CD8, later expanders leaned CD4+. The appearance of some responding clones in pre-infection memory suggested that cross-reactive memory joined.

MiXCR, run by TCRdb on the 5' RACE reads, gives a single entry per CDR3 protein. The table records 100,000 to 150,000 distinct CDR3 sequences, about 6% of them present only once. There are 12 residues in the CDR3. Trimming cost V 4 bases and J 6 bases, with 8 bases left between them. Germline V CDR1 and CDR2: SEHNR, FQNEAQ (reference sequence). Sample: PBMCs or a T cell subset sorted from them (not recorded which). This receptor was identified in an adult woman who had mild COVID-19 (a few samples of this study predate the infection). Cell type and time point are not known. The rearrangement uses TRBV7-9 and TRBJ2-3; no definite D call. The CDR3 nucleotides read TGTGCCAGCAGCTCCACTCTGGATACGCAGTATTTT. It translates to CASSSTLDTQYF.